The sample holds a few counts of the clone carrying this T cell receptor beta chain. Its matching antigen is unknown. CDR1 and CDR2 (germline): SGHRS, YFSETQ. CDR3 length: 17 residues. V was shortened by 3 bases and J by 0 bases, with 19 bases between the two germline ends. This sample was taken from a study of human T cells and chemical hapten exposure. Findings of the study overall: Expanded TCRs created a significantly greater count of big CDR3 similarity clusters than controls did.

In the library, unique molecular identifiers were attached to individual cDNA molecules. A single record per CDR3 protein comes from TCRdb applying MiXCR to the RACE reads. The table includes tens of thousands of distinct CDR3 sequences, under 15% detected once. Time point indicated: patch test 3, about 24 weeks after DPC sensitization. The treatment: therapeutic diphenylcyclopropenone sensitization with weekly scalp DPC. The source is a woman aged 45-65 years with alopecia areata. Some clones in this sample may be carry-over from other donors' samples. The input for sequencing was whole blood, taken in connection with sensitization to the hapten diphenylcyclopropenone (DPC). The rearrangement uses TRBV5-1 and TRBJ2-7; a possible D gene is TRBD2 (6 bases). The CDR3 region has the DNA TGCGCCAGCAGCTCTGGACTTAGCGGAGACTCCTCCTACGAGCAGTACTTC. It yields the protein CASSSGLSGDSSYEQYF.